This passage covers 16 T cell receptor beta chains from one sample sequenced in a study of blood T cell repertoires in COVID-19 (dated by TCRdb to the early 2020s). The library was produced with the immunoSEQ multiplex PCR assay. TCRdb obtained this table from immuneACCESS and retained in-frame rearrangements with V and J assigned. These tables miss some clones; where compared with another copy, unresolved V genes account for less than half of the shortfall, and the remainder is unexplained. Counted in this sample were 65,000 or so clones; about 81% of them appeared once. The ten largest account for 15% of the sample. Source material: peripheral blood. Receptors were obtained from a man older than 75 with acute or convalescent COVID-19.

This chain links TRBV5-8 with TRBJ2-4; 7 positions agree with TRBD2. Germline lookup yields CDR1 SGHTS and CDR2 YDEGEE. The CDR3 runs 15 residues. Germline trimming cut 2 bases from V and 6 bases from J; bases unmatched to any gene: 8. CDR3 loop: CASSFGRGVANIQYF. CDR3 sequence (DNA): TGTGCCAGCAGCTTTGGACGGGGGGTCGCAAACATTCAGTACTTC.

CDR3 in DNA: TGCAGTGCTAGTGGGACTAGCAGACCCAATGAGCAGTTCTTC. Translated: CSASGTSRPNEQFF. The V gene is TRBV20-1, the J gene TRBJ2-1; 9 bases agree with TRBD2. The ends lost 3 bases at V and 6 bases at J; junction bases unmatched: 6. CDR1 is DFQATT and CDR2 is SNEGSKA in the germline V gene (reference sequence). This CDR3 contains 14 residues.

The chain carries TRBV18 and TRBJ2-1, with 9 nucleotides matching TRBD2. J lost 10 bases, V lost 5 bases, and 12 bases had no gene match. Germline CDR1 KGHSH, CDR2 LQKENI. The CDR3 extends over 15 amino acids. The CDR3 DNA reads TGTGCCAGCTCATACGGTGATAGCGGGGGCCTGGAGCAGTTCTTC. This translates into CASSYGDSGGLEQFF.

V usage is TRBV19 and J usage is TRBJ1-2; a possible D gene is TRBD1 (5 bases). CDR1 and CDR2 from the germline V gene are LNHDA and SQIVND (reference sequence). The CDR3 has 14 residues. Trimming left V 4 bases short and J 4 bases short, with 13 bases between. The CDR3 region is CASSTSGGIYGYTF. The CDR3 nucleotides read TGTGCCAGTAGTACCTCGGGGGGGATCTATGGCTACACCTTC.

The chain links TRBV5-1 to TRBJ2-5; 12 bases agree with TRBD2. With 3 bases clipped from V and 4 bases from J, the junction kept 4 bases outside the gene matches. The germline CDR1 and CDR2 sequences are SGHRS and YFSETQ. CDR3 length: 15 residues. The DNA for the CDR3 is TGCGCCAGCAGCTCGCTAGCGGGGGGGCTAGAGACCCAGTACTTC. This gives the protein CASSSLAGGLETQYF.

The rearrangement uses TRBV5-4 and TRBJ1-6, with D uncertain. Per germline, CDR1 SGHNT and CDR2 YYREEE (reference sequence). The CDR3 runs to 14 residues. Trimming cost V 0 bases and J 9 bases, with 10 bases left between them. As DNA, the CDR3 is TGTGCCAGCAGCTTGGACGGGTCCCTTTCACCCCTCCACTTT. This translates into CASSLDGSLSPLHF.

For this clone: The same CDR3 also results from other DNA sequences found in this sample. V usage is TRBV3-1 (or the pseudogene TRBV3-2) and J usage is TRBJ2-2; 9 nucleotides line up with TRBD2. CDR1 and CDR2 (germline): LGHDT, YNNKEL (reference sequence). V gave up 4 bases and J gave up 7 bases; unmatched junction bases: 13. CDR3 size: 17 residues. The CDR3 DNA is TGTGCCAGCAGCCGAAAAGCGCGGGGACTAGCAGTCGGGGAGCTGTTTTTT. As protein: CASSRKARGLAVGELFF.

The J gene is TRBJ1-1, the V gene TRBV14; D gene unclear. The CDR3 has 14 amino acids. Looked up from germline, CDR1 is SGHDN and CDR2 is FVKESK. Trimming cost V 1 base and J 4 bases, with 10 bases left between them. Here the CDR3 DNA reads TGTGCCAGCAGCCAAGTACGGGCGGGCACTGAAGCTTTCTTT. Its protein product is CASSQVRAGTEAFF.

V usage is TRBV11-2 and J usage is TRBJ1-2, with TRBD1 identical over 10 bases. The CDR3 is 14 amino acids. The ends lost 5 bases at V and 8 bases at J; junction bases unmatched: 8. Per germline, CDR1 SGHAT and CDR2 FQNNGV. For the CDR3, the DNA is TGTGCCAGCAGCCCGCGACAGGGGGCGGTGGGCTACACCTTC. It specifies CASSPRQGAVGYTF.

This chain connects TRBV4-2 to TRBJ1-1, with no clear D. V was clipped by 3 bases and J by 0 bases, with 14 bases between them. This CDR3 has 16 amino acids. From germline, CDR1 is LGHNA and CDR2 YNFKEQ. DNA of the CDR3: TGTGCCAGCAGCCAGGTTGCCACACAATTGAACACTGAAGCTTTCTTT. It specifies CASSQVATQLNTEAFF.

The J gene is TRBJ2-1, the V gene TRBV27, with 11 bases lining up with TRBD2. The V and J ends lost 8 bases and 9 bases, in that order; junction bases with no gene match: 6. CDR1 MNHEY and CDR2 SMNVEV come from the germline V gene (reference sequence). This CDR3 region has 13 residues. CDR3: CASPLAGGIEQFF. The CDR3 nucleotides are TGTGCCAGCCCCCTAGCGGGGGGTATTGAGCAGTTCTTC.

This chain connects TRBV19 to TRBJ1-2, with D perhaps TRBD1 (6 bases). The V gene lost 1 base and the J gene lost 2 bases, with 14 bases spanning the gap. The V gene's germline CDR1 is LNHDA and CDR2 SQIVND (reference sequence). The CDR3 runs to 16 residues. The CDR3 protein is CASSIGRGNINYGYTF. Written as DNA, the CDR3 is TGTGCCAGTAGTATAGGAAGGGGGAATATCAACTATGGCTACACCTTC.

The chain joins TRBV7-2 to TRBJ2-5, with D perhaps TRBD2 (5 bases). Trimming removed 2 bases at V and 5 bases at J, with 15 bases between. Germline assignment: CDR1 SGHTA and CDR2 FQGNSA. This CDR3 has 15 amino acids. CDR3 sequence reads: CASSLSWTLAETQYF. In DNA form, the CDR3 reads TGTGCCAGCAGCTTAAGCTGGACTTTAGCCGAGACCCAGTACTTC.

The chain couples TRBV7-2 to TRBJ1-6, with a possible D match to TRBD1 (5 bases). CDR1 and CDR2 (germline): SGHTA, FQGNSA. This CDR3 comprises 13 residues. V was trimmed by 1 base and J by 14 bases, leaving 12 bases between them. The CDR3 DNA reads TGTGCCAGCAGCTTAGTGTCCATAGGGGCCCTCCACTTT. Residues: CASSLVSIGALHF.

This chain joins TRBV14 and TRBJ2-7; 7 nucleotides line up with TRBD2. The CDR3 totals 14 residues. Losses at the gene ends were 4 bases for V and 4 bases for J; bases not matched to a gene: 7. CDR1 is SGHDN and CDR2 is FVKESK in the germline V gene. DNA for the CDR3: TGTGCCAGCAGCCCGGGACTATGGATTTACGAGCAGTACTTC. This encodes CASSPGLWIYEQYF.

The chain recombines TRBV2 with TRBJ1-2; 7 bases align to TRBD1. J lost 8 bases, V lost 2 bases, and 5 bases had no gene match. Germline CDR1 SNHLY, CDR2 FYNNEI. This CDR3 spans 13 amino acids. CDR3 DNA sequence: TGTGCCAGCAGTGAAATGAGGGGGCGCGGCTACACCTTC. Translation: CASSEMRGRGYTF.